The 24 T cell receptor beta chains given below trace back to one sample, sequenced in a study of T cells expressing NK-cell markers. TCRdb derives one entry per CDR3 protein from the 5' RACE reads, leaving out DNA. The sample includes about 390,000 distinct CDR3 sequences. The specimen sequenced was blood T cells: a sorted CD56 or NKG2C T cell subset, CD4+ or CD8+ T cells, or bulk PBMC T cells (not recorded which). The receptors derive from a woman aged 45-65 years in good health.

The V and J genes are TRBV6-2 or TRBV6-3 and TRBJ2-5; TCRdb lists TRBD2, though no DNA is available to test this call. Per the germline V gene, CDR1 is MNHEY and CDR2 is SVGEGT. This CDR3 comprises 13 residues. The CDR3 protein is CASIGLPGWTQYF.

The V gene is TRBV20-1, the J gene TRBJ2-1; TCRdb designates TRBD2, a call that cannot be tested without DNA. The CDR3 is 16 residues long. Germline lookup yields CDR1 DFQATT and CDR2 SNEGSKA (reference sequence). The CDR3: CRVGLAGVRPYNEQFF.

The chain carries TRBV20-1 and TRBJ2-3; TCRdb's D gene call, TRBD2, goes unchecked for lack of DNA. Germline V gene lookup returns CDR1 DFQATT and CDR2 SNEGSKA (reference sequence). The length of the CDR3 is 18 residues. This CDR3 is CSARNPPTSRTSTDTQYF.

CDR3 region: CASSAWTGLQPQHF. The chain uses TRBV2 and TRBJ1-5. CDR3 length: 14 amino acids. Looked up from germline, CDR1 is SNHLY and CDR2 is FYNNEI.

The chain recombines TRBV7-2 with TRBJ2-1; the D gene TCRdb calls, TRBD1, cannot be checked with no DNA. Germline CDR1 is SGHTA and CDR2 is FQGNSA. CDR3 length: 16 amino acids. The CDR3 loop is CASSISGTGNYDEQFF.

The rearrangement joins TRBV5-1 to TRBJ2-1; TCRdb calls TRBD2, which cannot be checked without DNA. Germline CDR1 is SGHRS and CDR2 is YFSETQ. The CDR3 runs to 15 residues. The CDR3 sequence: CASSATSGVYNEQFF.

The V gene is TRBV18, the J gene TRBJ1-1; without DNA, the TCRdb call of TRBD1 cannot be checked. Germline CDR1 KGHSH, CDR2 LQKENI. This CDR3 is built from 15 residues. The CDR3 here is CASSPPTGSNTEAFF.

The chain is built from TRBV2 and TRBJ2-5; TCRdb's D call, TRBD1, is unchecked because there is no DNA. The germline gives CDR1 SNHLY, CDR2 FYNNEI. CDR3 length: 11 residues. CDR3 sequence: CASSGDRVKDF.

This sequence joins TRBV6-1 and TRBJ1-1; no DNA is available, so the TRBD1 call from TCRdb remains unchecked. The CDR3 is 14 residues long. From germline, CDR1 is MNHNS and CDR2 SASEGT. CDR3 residues: CASRSQGRNTEAFF.

V is TRBV4-2 and J is TRBJ2-7; checking the TCRdb D call of TRBD2 is not possible without DNA. The V gene's germline CDR1 is LGHNA and CDR2 YNFKEQ. This CDR3 region has 16 residues. Here the CDR3 reads CASSQDWTSGSLEQYF.

The V call is TRBV29-1, the J call TRBJ1-2; TCRdb gives TRBD1 as the D gene, but with no DNA this cannot be confirmed. Germline lookup yields CDR1 SQVTM and CDR2 ANQGSEA. The CDR3 runs 12 residues. The chain's CDR3 is CSVIGGNYGYTF.

The V call is TRBV12-3 or TRBV12-4, the J call TRBJ1-3. CDR3 size: 11 residues. The chain's CDR3 is CASSLLDTIYF.

J is TRBJ1-2 and V is TRBV5-1; with no DNA, the TCRdb D assignment of TRBD1 cannot be verified. CDR3 size: 15 residues. Germline loops: CDR1 SGHRS, CDR2 YFSETQ. The CDR3 sequence is CASSVDRESNYGYTF.

The chain links TRBV2 to TRBJ2-7. This CDR3 has 13 residues. The germline CDR1 and CDR2 sequences are SNHLY and FYNNEI. The CDR3 region is CASSEDTAYEQYF. The whole variable domain, filled in from reference TRBV2 and TRBJ2-7, reads EPEVTQTPSHQVTQMGQEVILRCVPISNHLYFYWYRQILGQKVEFLVSFYNNEISEKSEIFDDQFSVERPDGSNFTLKIRSTKLEDSAMYFCASSEDTAYEQYFGPGTRLTVT.

V gene TRBV2 combines with J gene TRBJ2-3; with no DNA, the TCRdb D assignment of TRBD2 cannot be verified. This CDR3 is built from 16 residues. Germline loops: CDR1 SNHLY, CDR2 FYNNEI. This CDR3 reads CASVKVLAGYTDTQYF.

The CDR3 loop is CASSLKGIGTDTQYF. The gene calls are TRBV5-1 and TRBJ2-3. The CDR3 runs 15 residues. Germline V gene lookup returns CDR1 SGHRS and CDR2 YFSETQ.

The J gene is TRBJ2-1, the V gene TRBV28; the TCRdb D gene call, TRBD1, has no DNA to confirm it. There are 13 residues in the CDR3. Germline CDR1 reads MDHEN; CDR2 reads SYDVKM. CDR3 amino acids: CASSLATGTEQFF.

The rearrangement joins TRBV12-3 or TRBV12-4 to TRBJ1-3; TCRdb gives TRBD1 as the D gene, but with no DNA this cannot be confirmed. The CDR3 has 15 residues. CDR3 sequence reads: CASRPGDGVGNTIYF.

The rearrangement uses TRBV24-1 and TRBJ1-2; there is no DNA to check the TCRdb D call of TRBD1. This CDR3 comprises 13 residues. In germline, CDR1 is KGHDR, CDR2 SFDVKD. The CDR3 protein is CATSETGNYGYTF.

The V call is TRBV21-1, the J call TRBJ2-3; the D gene TCRdb calls, TRBD2, cannot be checked with no DNA. TRBV21-1 represents a pseudogene. The CDR3 covers 18 residues. CDR3 loop: CASSAQRSGGVSRGTQYF.

The V gene is TRBV4-1, the J gene TRBJ2-5; as DNA is missing, the TRBD1 call by TCRdb cannot be tested. The CDR3 loop spans 15 amino acids. CDR1 is MGHRA, CDR2 YSYEKL, per germline. CDR3 residues: CASSSQLQGWETQYF.

This CDR3 reads CSATGGRQETQYF. The chain joins TRBV20-1 to TRBJ2-5; with no DNA, the TCRdb D assignment of TRBD1 cannot be verified. The CDR3 runs to 13 residues. In germline, CDR1 is DFQATT, CDR2 SNEGSKA (reference sequence).

This chain connects TRBV12-3 or TRBV12-4 to TRBJ2-3; TCRdb gives TRBD2 as the D gene, but with no DNA this cannot be confirmed. The CDR3 loop spans 17 amino acids. The CDR3 spells CASSSRTSGFHTDTQYF.

The chain combines TRBV4-1 with TRBJ2-1. The CDR3 is 16 residues long. The germline CDR1 and CDR2 sequences are MGHRA and YSYEKL. CDR3 sequence: CASSQDALSSYNEQFF.